Below, one T cell receptor beta chain is given with its context. This clone has only a few counts. Its antigen is unknown. Base qualities are missing; no much larger clone stands one base away. The entry originates in a study of blood T cell repertoires in COVID-19 (TCRdb year 2020). Background on the whole study: The collaborator samples originated in the United States, Italy and Spain and spanned the acute and convalescent phases of COVID-19. The material from the prospective study consisted of cDNA or gDNA derived from T cells, B-cell-depleted T cells, or PBMCs. Subjects who had been exposed to COVID-19, were actively infected with it, or had recovered from it provided the deeply sampled blood TCRbeta repertoires that made up the dataset. The repertoires were released in a freely available public database intended as a resource for research on the immune response to SARS-CoV-2. The samples were drawn from two sources: the first 160 participants of the ongoing ImmuneRACE study, and 1,254 subjects contributed by 6 global collaborators. A de-identified subject ID, COVID-19 status, age in years and sex were almost always included in the sample metadata. Where available, HLA class I and class II types were taken from metadata supplied by the sample provider and were not determined by assay-based typing.

Broader findings and caveats from the paper: Clinical and demographic metadata were provided uncurated, with the amount varying by source and participant.

Each collaborating institution followed its own protocols to collect whole blood in K2EDTA tubes. For TCRbeta analysis, collaborator samples were shipped as frozen whole blood, as isolated PBMCs, or as DNA extracted from either sample type. V ends up 5 bases short and J 0 bases short, with an unmatched junction base count of 7. CDR1 and CDR2, looked up from the germline V gene, are MDHEN and SYDVKM. From cysteine to phenylalanine, the CDR3 is 15 amino acids long. Kept here is only the CDR3 DNA, which spans 45 bases and is read in frame from base 1. TCRbeta CDR3 regions were amplified from genomic DNA by means of the immunoSEQ Assay, a bias-controlled multiplex PCR. Per the original workflow: The number of nucleated cells in each sample was estimated from the amplification of reference gene primers within the assay. Sequence reads were collapsed and filtered to measure the absolute abundance of every unique TCRbeta CDR3 rearrangement. Productive Simpson clonality was computed per sample as the square root of Simpson's diversity index over productive rearrangements. In TCRdb, the immuneACCESS table is reduced to in-frame sequences with V and J assigned. These tables do not hold every clone; where another copy was compared, an unresolved V gene accounts for under half, and the others remain unexplained. Clonal size and the V and J genes are those of that table, whereas D and trimming came from the DNA. Recorded for this sample are roughly 100,000 clones; approximately 79% of them occurred a single time. The ten largest account for 20% to 25% of the sample.

Sequencing used peripheral blood. This receptor was obtained from a man between 65 and 79 years old with active or convalescent COVID-19. The receptor chain draws on TRBV28 and TRBJ2-7; TRBD2 fits 7 bases in the junction. The nucleotide sequence reads as follows: TGTGCCAGCAGTGATACTCCGGGGGGCTCCTACGAGCAGTACTTC. It codes for CASSDTPGGSYEQYF.